This TCR beta chain was observed in a study of tumor-infiltrating lymphocytes in oesophageal squamous cell carcinoma (dated by TCRdb to 2015 to 2016). Sequencing used an Illumina HiSeq 2000. Clones were called with MiXCR by TCRdb after fastp trimmed the public reads at Q25, and only in-frame beta chains were retained. Rows with a matching CDR3 protein are joined into one entry that keeps the most common DNA and genes. In this sample the table shows 12,000 or so distinct CDR3 sequences, 50% to 60% of which occur a single time. The ten most abundant clones make up roughly three fifths of the sample. In this sample, this clonotype turned up once. It has no known antigen specificity. No base qualities exist here, and no much larger clone lies one base off it. Support from one read is weak. There are 15 amino acids in the CDR3, from cysteine to phenylalanine inclusive. Only the CDR3 DNA is retained, 45 bases long and in frame from the first base.

Sequencing was performed on blood. This sequence was found in a female donor with esophageal squamous cell carcinoma. Here the chain combines TRBV12-3 or TRBV12-4 and TRBJ2-1, and 9 junctional nucleotides match TRBD2. The J call is doubtful: the DNA matches TRBJ2-7 better. The DNA sequence is TGTGCCAGCAGTTTAAAGCGGGGGGCTTCCTACGAGCAGTACTTC. It translates to CASSLKRGASYEQYF.